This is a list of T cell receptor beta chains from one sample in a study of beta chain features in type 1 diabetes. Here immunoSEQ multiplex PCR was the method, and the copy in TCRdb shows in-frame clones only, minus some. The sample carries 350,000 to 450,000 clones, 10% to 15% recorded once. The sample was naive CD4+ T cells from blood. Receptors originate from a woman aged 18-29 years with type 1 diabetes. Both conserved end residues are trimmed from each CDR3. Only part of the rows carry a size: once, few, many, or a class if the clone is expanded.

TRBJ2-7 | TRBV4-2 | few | ASSLGRDRASEQY
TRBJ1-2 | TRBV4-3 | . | ASSQGTGTNANYGYT
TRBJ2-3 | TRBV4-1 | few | ASSQSPGPDTQY
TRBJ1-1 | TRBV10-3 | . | AIATGVKHTEAF
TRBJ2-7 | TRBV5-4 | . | ASSKDSFPSYEQY
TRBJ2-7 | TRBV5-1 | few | ASSLQDRFEQY
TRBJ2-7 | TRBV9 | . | ASSVAGGPGEQY
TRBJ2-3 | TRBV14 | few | ASSQETGVPY
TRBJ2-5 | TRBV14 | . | ASSQGLTRGETQY
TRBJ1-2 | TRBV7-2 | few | ASRDNRDGYT
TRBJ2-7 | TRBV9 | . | ASSRGNHYQQY
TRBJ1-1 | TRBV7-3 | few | ASSLTGNTEAF
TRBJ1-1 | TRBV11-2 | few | ASRDQDRGGEAF